This T cell receptor beta chain was identified in a study of cytomegalovirus exposure and HLA in healthy donors. Study in general: In an earlier analysis, 95 million to 130 million unique TCR beta sequences were found from some 200 million T cells.

Concerning this clone: Its antigen is unidentified.

General study results and limits: Confirmation was obtained in vitro that three CMV-associated chains are specific for CMV antigens. HLA restriction was apparent for most CMV-associated TCR beta chains in a later analysis. The listing of fewer than 200 TCR beta chains classed them as cytomegalovirus-associated.

It was with 60 Vbeta and 13 Jbeta primers that the PCR ran. The data were produced by immunoSEQ multiplex PCR, yet TCRdb's version contains in-frame clones alone and is incomplete. Of about 190,000 clones listed, around 86% are singletons. Sequenced: PBMCs. The source of this sequence is a woman aged 18-30 years in good health and CMV-seronegative.

The CDR3 here is CASSPDRSLALPDGYTF. As DNA, the CDR3 is TGTGCCAGCTCACCGGATCGCTCTCTAGCCCTTCCCGATGGCTACACCTTC. The chain employs TRBV18 and TRBJ1-2; D is unclear. The germline V and J ends were trimmed by 3 bases and 6 bases, with 23 bases remaining between them. From germline, CDR1 is KGHSH and CDR2 LQKENI. The CDR3 runs to 17 residues.